The 21 T cell receptor beta chains below were found in one sample sequenced in a study of shared clonotypes between healthy human individuals (dated by TCRdb to about 2020). CD8 naive samples were CD45RO-negative cells positively selected for CCR7, giving a CD45RA+CCR7+ population that excluded TemRA cells. The receptor library was made with the immunoSEQ multiplex PCR assay. TCRdb mirrors the immuneACCESS table, restricted to in-frame sequences. Some clones are absent from its copies; in checked studies, under half trace to an unresolved V gene, and the reason for the others is unknown. A total of approximately 650,000 clones appear in this sample, over 95% of them only once. 0.11% of the sample is held by the ten biggest clonotypes. The sequencing sample was made of naive CD8+ T cells sorted from blood. In the paper's terms, the cell subset or site label means: CD45RA+CCR7+. The receptors shown here come from a woman between 25 and 40 years old in good health.

This chain uses TRBV28 with TRBJ2-7; 7 bases match TRBD1. The germline V gene encodes CDR1 MDHEN and CDR2 SYDVKM. The CDR3 totals 13 residues. V trimming: 3 bases; J trimming: 3 bases; junction bases outside the gene matches: 2. The CDR3 here is CASSLGTDYEQYF. The CDR3, as DNA: TGTGCCAGCAGTTTGGGGACAGACTACGAGCAGTACTTC.

This chain uses TRBV13 with TRBJ2-7, with 10 nucleotides matching TRBD2. The ends lost 5 bases at V and 0 bases at J; junction bases unmatched: 7. CDR3 size: 16 residues. CDR1 is PRHDT, CDR2 FYEKMQ, per germline (reference sequence). The CDR3 coding sequence is TGTGCCAGCAGCCCCCGGACTAGCGGAAGCTCCTACGAGCAGTACTTC. Its translation: CASSPRTSGSSYEQYF.

CDR3 sequence reads: CASSIDQGMTGEQYF. The CDR3 nucleotides are TGTGCCAGTAGTATAGATCAGGGGATGACGGGCGAGCAGTACTTC. The V call is TRBV19, the J call TRBJ2-7; D is perhaps TRBD1 (6 bases). CDR3 length equals 15 residues. Germline V gives CDR1 LNHDA, CDR2 SQIVND (reference sequence). Trimming pared 0 bases from V and 6 bases from J, leaving 15 bases between.

This sequence joins TRBV13 and TRBJ1-4; a possible D gene is TRBD1 (6 bases). This CDR3 spans 15 amino acids. V was shortened by 5 bases and J by 6 bases, with 16 bases between the two germline ends. The germline gives CDR1 PRHDT, CDR2 FYEKMQ (reference sequence). CDR3 bases: TGTGCCAGCAGCCGCCGGGGGCTCGGGTATGAAAAACTGTTTTTT. Translating it yields CASSRRGLGYEKLFF.

The CDR3 sequence is CASSLLGEPRFCTDTQYF. The DNA of the CDR3 is TGTGCCAGCAGTTTGCTAGGGGAGCCCAGATTCTGCACAGATACGCAGTATTTT. This chain uses TRBV27 with TRBJ2-3; D assignment may be TRBD1 or TRBD2 (5 bases each). Germline V gives CDR1 MNHEY, CDR2 SMNVEV (reference sequence). Trimming pared 3 bases from V and 1 base from J, leaving 20 bases between. The CDR3 contains 18 residues.

Concerning this clone itself: Distinct nucleotide sequences in the sample also encode this CDR3. The CDR3 nucleotides are TGTGCCAGCAGCCCAGGACTAGCGAGCTACGAGCAGTACTTC. It encodes CASSPGLASYEQYF. The chain combines TRBV13 with TRBJ2-7, with 9 nucleotides matching TRBD2. Germline V gene sequence: CDR1 PRHDT, CDR2 FYEKMQ (reference sequence). V lost 5 bases, J lost 3 bases, and 5 bases stayed unmatched. This CDR3 is built from 14 residues.

The rearrangement joins TRBV7-9 to TRBJ1-2; maybe TRBD1 (5 bases). CDR1 is SEHNR, CDR2 FQNEAQ, per germline (reference sequence). Trimming took 11 bases from V and 8 from J, leaving 18 bases between them. The CDR3 runs to 12 residues. The CDR3 coding sequence is TGTGCCTTGCAGGGTGGGCTCGTGGGCTACACCTTC. This encodes CALQGGLVGYTF. Full variable domain (missing parts from reference TRBV7-9 and TRBJ1-2): DTGVSQNPRHKITKRGQNVTFRCDPISEHNRLYWYRQTLGQGPEFLTYFQNEAQLEKSRLLSDRFSAERPKGSFSTLEIQRTEQGDSAMYLCALQGGLVGYTFGSGTRLTVV.

As DNA, the CDR3 is TGTGCCAGCAGCTTGGGGGCAGGGCGCCCCACCTACGAGCAGTACTTC. Translating gives CASSLGAGRPTYEQYF. J is TRBJ2-7 and V is TRBV5-5, with D possibly being TRBD1 (5 bases). V lost 0 bases to trimming and J lost 2 bases, with 15 bases between them. Germline V gives CDR1 SGHKS, CDR2 YYEKEE (reference sequence). The CDR3 totals 16 residues.

This chain uses TRBV27 with TRBJ1-5, with a possible D match to TRBD1 (5 bases). The CDR3 length is 15 residues. The germline V and J ends were trimmed by 5 bases and 4 bases, with 15 bases remaining between them. Per germline, CDR1 MNHEY and CDR2 SMNVEV (reference sequence). The chain's CDR3 is CASSNSVRGNQPQHF. The CDR3 nucleotides are TGTGCCAGCAGTAATTCGGTAAGGGGAAATCAGCCCCAGCATTTT.

This chain joins TRBV19 and TRBJ2-2; the D gene is possibly TRBD1 (6 bases). Deletions cut 9 bases from V and 3 bases from J, with 14 bases between. The CDR3 is 14 residues long. CDR1 is LNHDA and CDR2 is SQIVND in the germline V gene (reference sequence). The CDR3 nucleotides read TGTGCCAGCTGCTCCGGACAGTACACCGGGGAGCTGTTTTTT. Translated: CASCSGQYTGELFF.

The chain combines TRBV5-4 with TRBJ1-1; TRBD1 might be the D (6 bases). Germline assignment: CDR1 SGHNT and CDR2 YYREEE (reference sequence). Between the trimmed V and J ends, which lost 1 base and 4 bases, there was a span of 20 bases. This CDR3 is 17 amino acids long. Here the CDR3 reads CASSLFSRDTWPTEAFF. In DNA, the CDR3 is TGTGCCAGCAGCTTGTTTTCCCGGGACACCTGGCCCACTGAAGCTTTCTTT.

This chain uses TRBV19 with TRBJ2-5; 7 nucleotides align to TRBD1. The J call is doubtful: the DNA matches TRBJ2-7 better. The CDR3 is 15 amino acids. Germline loops: CDR1 LNHDA, CDR2 SQIVND (reference sequence). The CDR3, as DNA: TGTGCCAGTAGCCCAATACAGGGGAGCTCCTACGAGCAGTACTTC. Its translation is CASSPIQGSSYEQYF.

This clone has more than one count but fewer than ten. CDR3 sequence reads: CASSEASFWDSNQPQHF. CDR3 in DNA: TGTGCCAGCAGTGAAGCGAGTTTCTGGGACTCCAATCAGCCCCAGCATTTT. The V gene is TRBV6-1, the J gene TRBJ1-5; D may be TRBD1 (5 bases). The CDR3 runs 17 residues. Germline CDR1 is MNHNS and CDR2 is SASEGT. Trimming cost V 0 bases and J 3 bases, with 15 bases left between them.

The gene calls are TRBV29-1 and TRBJ2-7, with D possibly being TRBD1 (6 bases). Germline-derived CDR1 and CDR2 are SQVTM and ANQGSEA. V lost 4 bases and J 7 bases, leaving 20 bases between the germline ends. This CDR3 is 14 amino acids long. The CDR3 coding sequence is TGCAGCGTTGCTTTTACCGGGACACCCTCAGAGCAGTACTTC. This translates into CSVAFTGTPSEQYF.

V is TRBV6-1 and J is TRBJ1-5; no definite D call. The germline V and J ends were trimmed by 1 base and 3 bases, with 4 bases remaining between them. This CDR3 comprises 13 residues. Germline CDR1 is MNHNS and CDR2 is SASEGT. CDR3 amino acids: CASSEGFNQPQHF. The CDR3, as DNA: TGTGCCAGCAGTGAAGGGTTCAATCAGCCCCAGCATTTT.

This chain uses TRBV13 with TRBJ1-2; TRBD1 might be the D (5 bases). CDR1 and CDR2 (germline): PRHDT, FYEKMQ (reference sequence). Trimming left V 3 bases short and J 4 bases short, with 18 bases between. This CDR3 is 16 amino acids long. The CDR3 DNA reads TGTGCCAGCAGCTTGGGGTTGGGGAAGGGGTCCTATGGCTACACCTTC. Its protein is CASSLGLGKGSYGYTF.

The chain carries TRBV28 and TRBJ2-5; the D gene could be TRBD1 or TRBD2 (5 bases each). The J call could be wrong; TRBJ2-7 is a better fit for the DNA end. Germline V gene lookup returns CDR1 MDHEN and CDR2 SYDVKM. CDR3 length: 14 amino acids. DNA for the CDR3: TGTGCCAGCAGTACCGGGACGGATCGCTACGAGCAGTACTTC. This sequence encodes CASSTGTDRYEQYF.

This clone was recorded only once. The same CDR3 can be traced to other DNA sequences in this sample. The genes are TRBV2 and TRBJ2-1, with D perhaps being TRBD1 or TRBD2 (5 bases each). The germline CDR1 and CDR2 sequences are SNHLY and FYNNEI. The CDR3 has 13 residues. Trimming pared 2 bases from V and 6 bases from J, leaving 8 bases between. CDR3 in DNA: TGTGCCAGCAGTGAAACTGGGGGCAATGAGCAGTTCTTC. This sequence encodes CASSETGGNEQFF.

The chain is built from TRBV28 and TRBJ2-7, with TRBD1 as a possible D gene (6 bases). The CDR3 has 15 amino acids. CDR1 and CDR2 from the germline V gene are MDHEN and SYDVKM. V lost 7 bases to trimming and J lost 3 bases, with 19 bases between them. CDR3 sequence reads: CASTTPDQGFYEQYF. The DNA for the CDR3 is TGTGCCAGCACTACGCCGGACCAGGGGTTCTACGAGCAGTACTTC. The full variable domain, in which reference TRBV28 and TRBJ2-7 provide the parts outside the CDR3, is DVKVTQSSRYLVKRTGEKVFLECVQDMDHENMFWYRQDPGLGLRLIYFSYDVKMKEKGDIPEGYSVSREKKERFSLILESASTNQTSMYLCASTTPDQGFYEQYFGPGTRLTVT.

Only one count was recorded for this clone. The V gene is TRBV7-8, the J gene TRBJ2-3; D is uncertain. Germline V gene sequence: CDR1 SGHVS, CDR2 FQNEAQ. The V and J ends lost 4 bases and 0 bases respectively, with 17 bases between them. CDR3 size: 17 residues. The CDR3 DNA is TGTGCCAGCAGCTCTACGTTTAGATCGACTAGCACAGATACGCAGTATTTT. Its protein is CASSSTFRSTSTDTQYF.

This clone was seen only once. The V gene is TRBV7-9, the J gene TRBJ2-1; 16 bases map to TRBD2. From germline, CDR1 is SEHNR and CDR2 FQNEAQ (reference sequence). Trimming cost V 5 bases and J 1 base; bases outside gene matches: 5. The CDR3 is 18 residues long. In DNA, the CDR3 is TGTGCCAGCAGCATGGGACTAGCGGGAGGGGGGTCCTACAATGAGCAGTTCTTC. The encoded protein is CASSMGLAGGGSYNEQFF.